This entry lists 15 T cell receptor beta chains sequenced from one sample in a study of blood T cell repertoires in COVID-19 (dated by TCRdb to the early 2020s). The library was made by the immunoSEQ multiplex PCR assay. TCRdb re-hosts the immuneACCESS table, in-frame sequences only. Its copies lack some clones; in the studies checked, an unresolved V gene accounts for under half of them, and the cause for the rest is not known. The sample contains some 220,000 clones, 80% to 85% of them found a single time. 2% to 2.5% of the sample comes from the top ten. The sequencing sample was made of peripheral blood. Receptors originate from a woman in her fifties or sixties with acute or convalescent COVID-19.

This chain connects TRBV7-9 to TRBJ1-2, with 9 bases fitting TRBD1. The ends lost 5 bases at V and 7 bases at J; junction bases unmatched: 11. CDR3 length equals 15 residues. Per germline, CDR1 SEHNR and CDR2 FQNEAQ (reference sequence). The CDR3 DNA follows: TGTGCCAGCAGCCCTAGTGACAGGGGGGAAGTTGGCTACACCTTC. It is translated as CASSPSDRGEVGYTF.

V is TRBV9 and J is TRBJ2-7, with 7 bases aligning to TRBD2. Germline loops: CDR1 SGDLS, CDR2 YYNGEE. This CDR3 has 13 amino acids. V dropped 4 bases and J dropped 5; count of bases not matched to a gene: 6. CDR3 amino acids: CASSFDGGNEQYF. In DNA form, the CDR3 reads TGTGCCAGCAGCTTCGACGGGGGGAACGAGCAGTACTTC.

This chain joins TRBV11-2 and TRBJ1-3; the D gene is possibly TRBD1 (5 bases). The CDR3 sequence is 17 residues long. V lost 4 bases and J lost 4, with 20 bases in between. Germline CDR1 reads SGHAT; CDR2 reads FQNNGV. The CDR3 sequence: CASSWAVGVAGGNTIYF. The CDR3 DNA reads TGTGCCAGCAGCTGGGCCGTAGGGGTCGCTGGGGGAAACACCATATATTTT.

This clone occurred a few times. Germline and junction disagree at one end, which may indicate a read error. The CDR3 loop is CASSISPSGGRSCF. The CDR3 DNA follows: TGTGCCAGCAGTATTTCGCCTAGCGGGGGACGATCGTGCTTC. The rearrangement uses TRBV2 and TRBJ2-7, with 10 bases fitting TRBD2. The germline V gene encodes CDR1 SNHLY and CDR2 FYNNEI. The CDR3 sequence is 14 residues long.

CDR3: CASSYSYREPLTEAFF. CDR3 DNA sequence: TGTGCCAGCAGTTACTCTTACAGGGAACCCCTAACTGAAGCTTTCTTT. The chain couples TRBV6-2 or TRBV6-3 to TRBJ1-1, with a tentative D call TRBD1 (6 bases). V was clipped by 0 bases and J by 5 bases, with 16 bases between them. CDR3 size: 16 residues. Germline lookup yields CDR1 MNHEY and CDR2 SVGEGT.

The genes are TRBV9 and TRBJ2-1; 9 bases agree with TRBD2. In germline, CDR1 is SGDLS, CDR2 YYNGEE. Unmatched junction bases numbered 11, after V lost 8 bases and J lost 8 bases. CDR3 size: 14 residues. The CDR3 DNA follows: TGTGCCAGTTCCCCCGGGACTAGCAACTATGAGCAGTTCTTC. Protein: CASSPGTSNYEQFF.

This chain links TRBV5-1 with TRBJ2-7, with TRBD1 matching 9 bases. V lost 4 bases to trimming and J lost 2 bases; unmatched junction nucleotides: 4. CDR3 length: 14 amino acids. The germline V gene has CDR1 SGHRS and CDR2 YFSETQ. The CDR3 loop is CASSPGQGAYEQYF. The CDR3 coding sequence is TGCGCCAGCAGCCCGGGACAGGGAGCCTACGAGCAGTACTTC. The full variable domain, its missing parts supplied by reference TRBV5-1 and TRBJ2-7, is KAGVTQTPRYLIKTRGQQVTLSCSPISGHRSVSWYQQTPGQGLQFLFEYFSETQRNKGNFPGRFSGRQFSNSRSEMNVSTLELGDSALYLCASSPGQGAYEQYFGPGTRLTVT.

J is TRBJ1-1 and V is TRBV19; the D gene is possibly TRBD1 (5 bases). The CDR3 covers 14 residues. Trimming removed 6 bases from V and 1 base from J, with 12 bases in between. Germline V gives CDR1 LNHDA, CDR2 SQIVND (reference sequence). CDR3 nucleotide sequence: TGTGCCAGTAGGCGGGGGACTTCGAACACTGAAGCTTTCTTT. It is translated as CASRRGTSNTEAFF.

The chain combines TRBV10-1 with TRBJ1-2; no definite D call. The V end was cut by 10 bases, the J end by 8 bases, with 8 bases between. The germline V gene has CDR1 WNHNN and CDR2 SYGVQD (reference sequence). The CDR3 totals 9 residues. The CDR3 sequence is CATPGGYTF. DNA for the CDR3: TGCGCCACCCCCGGGGGCTACACCTTC.

The chain combines TRBV5-1 with TRBJ2-5; D is undetermined. The CDR3 is 12 amino acids. The germline V and J ends were trimmed by 4 bases and 0 bases, with 4 bases remaining between them. Germline CDR1 and CDR2: SGHRS and YFSETQ. The CDR3 nucleotides are TGCGCCAGCAGCACGGACCAAGAGACCCAGTACTTC. Translated: CASSTDQETQYF.

V usage is TRBV9 and J usage is TRBJ2-2; possibly TRBD1 for D (6 bases). Trimming cost V 0 bases and J 6 bases, with 12 bases left between them. The germline V gene has CDR1 SGDLS and CDR2 YYNGEE. The CDR3 sequence is 15 residues long. The CDR3 DNA reads TGTGCCAGCAGCGTAGTACAGGGTACTCCCGGGGAGCTGTTTTTT. This sequence encodes CASSVVQGTPGELFF.

The V and J genes are TRBV5-4 and TRBJ1-1, with TRBD1 matching over 9 bases. The CDR3 has 13 residues. Germline CDR1 SGHNT, CDR2 YYREEE (reference sequence). J lost 4 bases, V lost 6 bases, and 4 bases had no gene match. CDR3 DNA sequence: TGTGCCAGCAACAGGGGGCAAGGCACTGAAGCTTTCTTT. Its translation: CASNRGQGTEAFF.

V and J are TRBV5-4 and TRBJ2-5, with TRBD2 matching 15 bases. The CDR3 is made up of 17 amino acids. Germline V gene data show CDR1 as SGHNT and CDR2 as YYREEE (reference sequence). The J segment lost 0 bases and the V segment lost 4 bases, leaving 4 bases of the junction unmatched. CDR3 DNA sequence: TGTGCCAGCAGCCAAGGGACTAGCGGGGGGAACCAAGAGACCCAGTACTTC. Translated, it gives CASSQGTSGGNQETQYF.

This chain uses TRBV11-1 with TRBJ2-7, with 7 bases fitting TRBD2. Germline V gene lookup returns CDR1 SGHAT and CDR2 FQDESV (reference sequence). With 3 bases clipped from V and 7 bases from J, the junction kept 12 bases outside the gene matches. The CDR3 runs to 15 residues. As DNA, the CDR3 is TGTGCCAGCAGCTTCTTGGCTAGCGGCCCCCTGGAGCAGTACTTC. This codes for CASSFLASGPLEQYF.

The chain couples TRBV7-9 to TRBJ1-1; D call uncertain. From germline, CDR1 is SEHNR and CDR2 FQNEAQ (reference sequence). The CDR3 extends over 14 amino acids. Trimming removed 5 bases from V and 1 base from J, with 11 bases in between. CDR3 amino acids: CASSDITQNTEAFF. For the CDR3, the DNA is TGTGCCAGCAGCGATATCACACAGAACACTGAAGCTTTCTTT.